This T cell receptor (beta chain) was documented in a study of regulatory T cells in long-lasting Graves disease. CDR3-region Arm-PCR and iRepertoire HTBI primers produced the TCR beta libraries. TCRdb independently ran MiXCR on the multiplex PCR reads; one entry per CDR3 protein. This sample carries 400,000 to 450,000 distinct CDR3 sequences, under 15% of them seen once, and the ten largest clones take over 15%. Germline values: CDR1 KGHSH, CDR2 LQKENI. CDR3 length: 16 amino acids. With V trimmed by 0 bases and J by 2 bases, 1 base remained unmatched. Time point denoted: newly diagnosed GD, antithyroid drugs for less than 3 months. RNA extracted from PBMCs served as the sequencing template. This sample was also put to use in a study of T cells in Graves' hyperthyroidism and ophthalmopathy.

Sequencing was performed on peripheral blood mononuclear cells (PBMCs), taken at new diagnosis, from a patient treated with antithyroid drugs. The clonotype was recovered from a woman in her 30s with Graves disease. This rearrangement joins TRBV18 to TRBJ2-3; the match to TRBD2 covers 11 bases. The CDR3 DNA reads TGTGCCAGCTCACCACCTAGCGGGAGGGACACAGATACGCAGTATTTT. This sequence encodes CASSPPSGRDTDTQYF.